The 29 T cell receptor beta chains reported below all come from one sample, sequenced in a study of vaccination and CD4 T cells after COVID-19. Sequence data for DNA of cultured CD4+ T cells were generated by the Oncomine TCR Beta short-read assay. TCRdb called the PCR reads again in MiXCR, with one record for every CDR3 protein. The top ten clones hold about 8% of a sample with approximately 20,000 distinct CDR3 sequences, about 50% of them seen once. Their cognate antigens are unknown. Sample treatment: roughly 11-day PBMC culture with coronavirus spike peptide pools or control peptides (ViraFEST assay). The sample was CD4+ T cells from blood, cultured in vitro. The receptor set was obtained from a human donor who had recovered from COVID-19.

The DNA for the CDR3 is TGTGCCAGCAGTTCCCAGGGGGCCGGAGTTCAGCCCCAGCATTTT. Its protein is CASSSQGAGVQPQHF. This rearrangement joins TRBV27 to TRBJ1-5; 8 nucleotides align to TRBD1. CDR1 is MNHEY and CDR2 is SMNVEV in the germline V gene (reference sequence). CDR3 length equals 15 residues. After removal of 4 bases from V and 6 bases from J, the junction contained 8 bases not matched to a gene.

The genes are TRBV14 and TRBJ2-2; D is tentatively TRBD1 or TRBD2 (6 bases each). From germline, CDR1 is SGHDN and CDR2 FVKESK. Trimming removed 2 bases at V and 3 bases at J, with 16 bases between. This CDR3 has 17 residues. CDR3 DNA sequence: TGTGCCAGCAGCCAATTTCCGGGGGCCGGCGACACCGGGGAGCTGTTTTTT. Translated: CASSQFPGAGDTGELFF.

This clonotype occurred a few times. The chain recombines TRBV11-1 with TRBJ1-2; D may be TRBD1 (5 bases). Trimming stripped 5 bases from V and 4 bases from J, with 14 bases between. CDR1 and CDR2 (germline): SGHAT, FQDESV (reference sequence). The CDR3 consists of 14 residues. DNA of the CDR3: TGTGCCAGCAGCCCCAGGGCCCCCTCCTATGGCTACACCTTC. Translating gives CASSPRAPSYGYTF. The whole variable domain, remainder taken from reference TRBV11-1 and TRBJ1-2, is EAEVAQSPRYKITEKSQAVAFWCDPISGHATLYWYRQILGQGPELLVQFQDESVVDDSQLPKDRFSAERLKGVDSTLKIQPAELGDSAMYLCASSPRAPSYGYTFGSGTRLTVV.

The chain is built from TRBV27 and TRBJ1-2; perhaps TRBD1 as D (5 bases). This CDR3 region has 14 residues. V lost 2 bases and J 7 bases, leaving 14 bases between the germline ends. The germline gives CDR1 MNHEY, CDR2 SMNVEV (reference sequence). The CDR3 bases are TGTGCCAGCAGTTTAGGGTCTACCGGGGGTGGCTACACCTTC. Translated: CASSLGSTGGGYTF.

The V gene is TRBV11-1, the J gene TRBJ1-2; 7 bases are a match to TRBD1. V was pared by 5 bases and J by 4 bases, with 13 bases of the junction left unmatched. Looked up from germline, CDR1 is SGHAT and CDR2 is FQDESV (reference sequence). The CDR3 has 16 residues. The CDR3 nucleotides read TGTGCCAGCAGCCAAGATTCGCCAGGGGGGATCTATGGCTACACCTTC. Translated: CASSQDSPGGIYGYTF.

The chain carries TRBV7-8 and TRBJ1-5; no clear D gene. Germline V lookup: CDR1 SGHVS, CDR2 FQNEAQ. Trimming cost V 7 bases and J 0 bases, with 13 bases left between them. The length of the CDR3 is 15 residues. In DNA form, the CDR3 reads TGTGCCAGCACCCCGAGAGTCTTTAGCAATCAGCCCCAGCATTTT. It is translated as CASTPRVFSNQPQHF.

The chain recombines TRBV12-3 or TRBV12-4 with TRBJ1-1; D is undetermined. The V gene lost 0 bases and the J gene lost 4 bases, with 15 bases spanning the gap. The CDR3 is 16 amino acids. CDR3 in amino acids: CASSLATRDQGTEAFF. The DNA of the CDR3 is TGTGCCAGCAGTTTAGCTACAAGGGATCAAGGCACTGAAGCTTTCTTT.

The DNA for the CDR3 is TGTGCCATCAGTGAGTCTGAAGGGCCCCAGCATTTT. This translates into CAISESEGPQHF. V and J are TRBV10-3 and TRBJ1-5; D is ambiguous. This CDR3 spans 12 amino acids. CDR1 and CDR2 (germline): ENHRY, SYGVKD. V shed 0 bases and J shed 9 bases, with 6 bases lying between them.

V gene TRBV11-3 combines with J gene TRBJ1-1, with a tentative D call TRBD1 (5 bases). The germline gives CDR1 SGHNT, CDR2 YENEEA. The CDR3 contains 13 residues. V dropped 5 bases and J dropped 5 bases, with 12 bases sitting between them. The CDR3 coding sequence is TGTGCCAGCAGCAGGATCCGGGGGACTGAAGCTTTCTTT. It is translated as CASSRIRGTEAFF.

This clonotype was observed a few times. The chain joins TRBV20-1 to TRBJ1-6; TRBD1 matches 9 bases. V shed 6 bases and J 8 bases; nucleotides not matched to a gene: 8. Germline V gene lookup returns CDR1 DFQATT and CDR2 SNEGSKA (reference sequence). The CDR3 extends over 14 amino acids. The CDR3: CSARETGGYSPLHF. The CDR3 nucleotides read TGCAGTGCCCGCGAGACAGGGGGTTATTCACCCCTCCACTTT.

The chain has TRBV28 and TRBJ1-2, with D possibly TRBD1 on 5 matching bases. Trimming left V 7 bases short and J 6 bases short, with 30 bases between. CDR3 length: 18 amino acids. Germline V gene sequence: CDR1 MDHEN, CDR2 SYDVKM. CDR3 DNA: TGTGCCAGCACAAAAAGGTCCGGGACGGCATTGTGGGGGAATGGCTACACCTTC. Amino acid sequence: CASTKRSGTALWGNGYTF.

This rearrangement joins TRBV12-3 or TRBV12-4 to TRBJ2-5, with D perhaps matching TRBD1 (6 bases). This CDR3 is built from 12 residues. Trimming pared 8 bases from V and 7 bases from J, leaving 14 bases between. In nucleotides, the CDR3 is TGTGCCAGCGACAGGAACCTTAGGACCCAGTACTTC. This encodes CASDRNLRTQYF.

This chain joins TRBV6-1 and TRBJ1-5; D might be TRBD1 (5 bases). Germline lookup yields CDR1 MNHNS and CDR2 SASEGT. V lost 2 bases to trimming and J lost 6 bases, with 11 bases between them. The CDR3 sequence is 14 residues long. CDR3 nucleotide sequence: TGTGCCAGCAGTGAACCCCCAGGGAGTCAGCCCCAGCATTTT. It translates to CASSEPPGSQPQHF.

This chain uses TRBV27 with TRBJ2-1; D is unresolved. The CDR3 runs 16 residues. V was shortened by 1 base and J by 3 bases, with 13 bases between the two germline ends. Germline V gene data show CDR1 as MNHEY and CDR2 as SMNVEV (reference sequence). In DNA form, the CDR3 reads TGTGCCAGCAGTTTATTACTTGGACCCGTCTACAATGAGCAGTTCTTC. Translated: CASSLLLGPVYNEQFF.

In its sample, this clonotype ranks as large. J is TRBJ1-1 and V is TRBV29-1; 11 nucleotides match TRBD1. The CDR3 contains 16 residues. The trim removed 5 bases at V and 0 bases at J, leaving 8 bases unmatched. Germline V CDR1 and CDR2: SQVTM, ANQGSEA. CDR3 DNA: TGCAGCGTTTCGGCGGGACAGGGGGGCCTGAACACTGAAGCTTTCTTT. Amino acids: CSVSAGQGGLNTEAFF.

V and J are TRBV6-2 or TRBV6-3 and TRBJ2-1; 8 bases are a match to TRBD1. The CDR3 is 15 amino acids. Germline V gene lookup returns CDR1 MNHEY and CDR2 SVGEGT. V dropped 5 bases and J dropped 4; count of bases not matched to a gene: 7. CDR3 DNA sequence: TGTGCCAGCAGTCCCCAGGGGGCGCGGTACAATGAGCAGTTCTTC. Residues: CASSPQGARYNEQFF.

This sequence joins TRBV20-1 and TRBJ1-5, with D uncertain. The germline gives CDR1 DFQATT, CDR2 SNEGSKA (reference sequence). V gave up 8 bases and J gave up 5 bases, with 19 bases separating them. The CDR3 is made up of 14 amino acids. The DNA for the CDR3 is TGCAGTCCTATCGAGCCGCAAGGGTATCAGCCCCAGCATTTT. Its protein is CSPIEPQGYQPQHF.

The chain employs TRBV7-9 and TRBJ2-5; a possible D gene is TRBD2 (6 bases). Trimming left V 2 bases short and J 5 bases short, with 12 bases between. Germline CDR1 SEHNR, CDR2 FQNEAQ (reference sequence). The length of the CDR3 is 14 residues. The DNA of the CDR3 is TGTGCCAGCAGCTTACGGGCTAGCGACGAGACCCAGTACTTC. The encoded protein is CASSLRASDETQYF.

The chain is built from TRBV7-4 and TRBJ1-1, with a possible D match to TRBD1 (6 bases). Germline V CDR1 and CDR2: SGHVT, SQSDAQ. CDR3 length: 17 residues. The V end lost 1 base, the J end lost 4 bases, and 19 bases lay between the germline ends. The CDR3 nucleotides read TGTGCCAGCAGCTTAGAGGGGGGGCAGGGAGAGGGCACTGAAGCTTTCTTT. Translation gives CASSLEGGQGEGTEAFF.

Only one count was recorded for this clonotype. CDR3 region: CASSLALLGRHEQYF. The CDR3, as DNA: TGTGCCAGCAGCTTAGCGCTCCTAGGTCGCCACGAGCAGTACTTC. The chain is built from TRBV7-2 and TRBJ2-7; the D is unclear. The CDR3 has 15 residues. The germline V gene has CDR1 SGHTA and CDR2 FQGNSA. Trimming removed 0 bases from V and 5 bases from J, with 14 bases in between.

V and J are TRBV7-3 and TRBJ2-1; a weak D match, TRBD1 (6 bases). With 3 bases removed from V and 5 bases from J, the gap between germline ends came to 8 bases. There are 13 residues in the CDR3. The V gene's germline CDR1 is SGHTA and CDR2 FQGTGA. The CDR3 nucleotides read TGTGCCAGCAGCTTCAACAGGGACAATGAGCAGTTCTTC. Its protein is CASSFNRDNEQFF.

The chain carries TRBV20-1 and TRBJ1-5, with TRBD1 as a possible D gene (6 bases). Germline CDR1 reads DFQATT; CDR2 reads SNEGSKA (reference sequence). Between the trimmed V and J ends, which lost 6 bases and 0 bases, there was a span of 15 bases. CDR3 length: 15 amino acids. CDR3 nucleotides: TGCAGTGCGTCCGGACAGCTAGATAGCAATCAGCCCCAGCATTTT. Its translation: CSASGQLDSNQPQHF.

This clonotype showed up just a few times. The rearrangement links TRBV20-1 to TRBJ2-3, with TRBD2 matching over 7 bases. Per germline, CDR1 DFQATT and CDR2 SNEGSKA (reference sequence). Trimming cost V 5 bases and J 4 bases; bases outside gene matches: 9. The CDR3 spans 14 residues. CDR3 amino acids: CSARIRGGSDTQYF. The CDR3 nucleotides read TGCAGTGCTCGAATCCGGGGAGGGTCAGATACGCAGTATTTT.

The J gene is TRBJ2-5, the V gene TRBV20-1, with 12 bases fitting TRBD2. Germline CDR1 reads DFQATT; CDR2 reads SNEGSKA (reference sequence). Trimming cost V 6 bases and J 5 bases; bases outside gene matches: 10. CDR3 length equals 15 residues. CDR3 DNA sequence: TGCAGTGCCACTCTAGCGGGAGGGCGGGGGGAGACCCAGTACTTC. It specifies CSATLAGGRGETQYF.

This sequence joins TRBV3-1 and TRBJ1-6, with 7 bases that match TRBD1. CDR1 and CDR2 from the germline V gene are LGHDT and YNNKEL (reference sequence). The length of the CDR3 is 14 residues. Trimming at V came to 3 bases and at J to 6 bases, leaving 2 bases not matched to a gene. The CDR3 DNA reads as TGTGCCAGCAGCCAGCGACAGGGTAATTCACCCCTCCACTTT. Translated: CASSQRQGNSPLHF.

The chain carries TRBV28 and TRBJ1-6; TRBD1 might be the D (5 bases). The ends were cut back, 6 bases at V and 9 bases at J, with 12 bases in the middle. Germline V gene data show CDR1 as MDHEN and CDR2 as SYDVKM. The CDR3 is made up of 13 amino acids. The CDR3 coding sequence is TGTGCCAGCAGACAGCAGGGCGGTTCACCCCTCCACTTT. It is translated as CASRQQGGSPLHF. Supplemented by reference TRBV28 and TRBJ1-6, the full variable domain reads DVKVTQSSRYLVKRTGEKVFLECVQDMDHENMFWYRQDPGLGLRLIYFSYDVKMKEKGDIPEGYSVSREKKERFSLILESASTNQTSMYLCASRQQGGSPLHFGNGTRLTVT.

V usage is TRBV5-1 and J usage is TRBJ1-6; possible D gene TRBD1, 6 bases. Trimming left V 7 bases short and J 5 bases short, with 19 bases between. CDR1 and CDR2 (germline): SGHRS, YFSETQ. The CDR3 totals 16 residues. The CDR3 loop is CASSRTGLEDNSPLHF. CDR3 nucleotides: TGCGCCAGCTCCCGAACAGGGTTGGAGGATAATTCACCCCTCCACTTT.

The genes are TRBV24-1 and TRBJ1-2; a weak D match, TRBD1 (5 bases). The CDR3 extends over 16 amino acids. The germline CDR1 and CDR2 sequences are KGHDR and SFDVKD. Trimming cost V 3 bases and J 6 bases, with 19 bases left between them. CDR3 sequence (DNA): TGTGCCACCAGTGATCCGGGTTGGGGGAATACAGATGGCTACACCTTC. This codes for CATSDPGWGNTDGYTF.

The rearrangement joins TRBV20-1 to TRBJ2-5; the D is unclear. CDR1 and CDR2 from the germline V gene are DFQATT and SNEGSKA (reference sequence). The CDR3 length is 13 residues. V lost 3 bases, J lost 7 bases, and 15 bases lay in between. The CDR3 here is CSASLPGGGTQYF. Written as DNA, the CDR3 is TGCAGTGCTAGTCTACCCGGCGGCGGGACCCAGTACTTC.